This T cell receptor (beta chain) was captured in a study of shared clonotypes between healthy human individuals. Clones were read by immunoSEQ multiplex PCR, and TCRdb kept only the in-frame ones, dropping some. The table lists about 660,000 clones, around 72% of them singletons. The germline V gene encodes CDR1 SGHRS and CDR2 YFSETQ. Trimming stripped 4 bases from V and 0 bases from J, with 15 bases between. The CDR3 is 16 residues long. The origin of this receptor is a woman aged 30 to 39 in good health. The sequenced sample was memory CD4+ T cells sorted from blood. Subset specified: CD45RA-negative fraction. The chain is built from TRBV5-1 and TRBJ2-3, with unresolved D. The CDR3 sequence: CASSHAVTSSTDTQYF. Here the CDR3 DNA reads TGCGCCAGCAGCCATGCCGTAACGTCTAGCACAGATACGCAGTATTTT.